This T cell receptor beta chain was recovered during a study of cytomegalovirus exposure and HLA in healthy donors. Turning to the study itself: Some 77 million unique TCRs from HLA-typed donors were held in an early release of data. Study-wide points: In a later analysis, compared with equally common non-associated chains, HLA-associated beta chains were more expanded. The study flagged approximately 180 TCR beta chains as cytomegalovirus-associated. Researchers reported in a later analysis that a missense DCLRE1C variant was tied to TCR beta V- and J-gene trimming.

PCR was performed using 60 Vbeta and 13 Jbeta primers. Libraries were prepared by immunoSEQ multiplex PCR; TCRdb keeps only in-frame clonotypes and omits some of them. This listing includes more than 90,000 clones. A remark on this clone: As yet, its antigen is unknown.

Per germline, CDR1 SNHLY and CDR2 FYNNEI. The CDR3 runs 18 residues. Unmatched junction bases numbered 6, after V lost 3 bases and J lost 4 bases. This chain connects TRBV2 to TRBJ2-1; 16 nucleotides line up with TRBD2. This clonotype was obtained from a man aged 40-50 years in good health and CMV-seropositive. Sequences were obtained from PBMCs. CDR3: CASSDGGLAGGSYNEQFF. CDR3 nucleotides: TGTGCCAGCAGTGACGGGGGACTAGCGGGAGGGTCGTACAATGAGCAGTTCTTC.